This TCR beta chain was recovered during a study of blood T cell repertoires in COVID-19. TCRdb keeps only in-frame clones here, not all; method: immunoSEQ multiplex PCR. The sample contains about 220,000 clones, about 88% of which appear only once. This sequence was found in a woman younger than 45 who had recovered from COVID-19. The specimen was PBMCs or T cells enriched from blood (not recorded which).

In nucleotides, the CDR3 is TGTGCCAGCAGCTTAGCGCGGTTGTCGGAGCGGGGCTACACCTTC. Translating gives CASSLARLSERGYTF. The chain joins TRBV7-8 to TRBJ1-2; no definite D call. V dropped 0 bases and J dropped 8 bases, with 16 bases sitting between them. The CDR3 extends over 15 amino acids. The germline gives CDR1 SGHVS, CDR2 FQNEAQ.